The sample holds one count of the clone carrying this T cell receptor beta chain. Antigen: not known. This specimen belongs to a study of cytomegalovirus exposure and HLA in healthy donors. The study, taken as a whole, reports: In an earlier analysis, in some 600 donors, most V segments appeared productive either ~87% or ~30% of the time. When analyzed later, a missense DCLRE1C variant was found to be linked to TCR beta V- and J-gene trimming.

The length of the CDR3 is 14 residues. Germline V gene lookup returns CDR1 LNHNV and CDR2 YYDKDF (reference sequence). V was shortened by 0 bases and J by 4 bases, with 9 bases between the two germline ends. In the PCR, 60 Vbeta and 13 Jbeta primers were used. This table comes from immunoSEQ multiplex PCR, and its TCRdb copy is limited to in-frame clones, with some not included. This table holds approximately 120,000 clones, under 90% found once. V usage is TRBV15 and J usage is TRBJ1-2, with D uncertain. This receptor was obtained from a woman aged 25 to 39 in good health and CMV-seronegative. The sequencing input was PBMCs. The DNA of the CDR3 is TGTGCCACCAGCAGAGATCGGGTTAGCTATGGCTACACCTTC. This gives the protein CATSRDRVSYGYTF.